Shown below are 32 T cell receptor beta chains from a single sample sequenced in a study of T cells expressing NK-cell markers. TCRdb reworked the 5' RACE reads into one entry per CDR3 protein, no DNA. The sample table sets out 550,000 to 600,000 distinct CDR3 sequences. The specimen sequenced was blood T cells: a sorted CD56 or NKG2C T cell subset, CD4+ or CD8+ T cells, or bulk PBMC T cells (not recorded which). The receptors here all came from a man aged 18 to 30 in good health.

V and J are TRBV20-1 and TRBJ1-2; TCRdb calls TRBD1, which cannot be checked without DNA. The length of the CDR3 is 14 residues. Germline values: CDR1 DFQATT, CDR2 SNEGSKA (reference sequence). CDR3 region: CSASGGGAGYGYTF.

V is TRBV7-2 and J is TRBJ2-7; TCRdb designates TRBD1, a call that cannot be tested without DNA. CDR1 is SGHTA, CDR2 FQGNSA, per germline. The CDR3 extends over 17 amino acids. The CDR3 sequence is CASSLVTFGQGAYEQYF.

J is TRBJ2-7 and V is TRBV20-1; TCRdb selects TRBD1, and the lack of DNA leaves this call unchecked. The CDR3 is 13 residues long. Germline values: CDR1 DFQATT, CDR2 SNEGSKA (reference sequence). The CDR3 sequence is CSAPGRVSYEQYF.

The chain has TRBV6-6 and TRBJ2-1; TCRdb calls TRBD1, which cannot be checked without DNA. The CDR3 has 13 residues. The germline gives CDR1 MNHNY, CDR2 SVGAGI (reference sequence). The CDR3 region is CASSREGGNEQFF.

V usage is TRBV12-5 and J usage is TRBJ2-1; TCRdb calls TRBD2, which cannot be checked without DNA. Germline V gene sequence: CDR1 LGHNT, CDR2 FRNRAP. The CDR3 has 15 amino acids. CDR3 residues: CASGIGAGEYNEQFF.

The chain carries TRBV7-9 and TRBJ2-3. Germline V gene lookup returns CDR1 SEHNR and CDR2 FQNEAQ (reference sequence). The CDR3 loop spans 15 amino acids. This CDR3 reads CASSVAVPFTDTQYF.

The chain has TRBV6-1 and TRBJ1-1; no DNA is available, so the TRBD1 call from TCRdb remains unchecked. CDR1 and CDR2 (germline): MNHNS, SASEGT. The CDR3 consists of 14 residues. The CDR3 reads CASSVDPTGAEAFF.

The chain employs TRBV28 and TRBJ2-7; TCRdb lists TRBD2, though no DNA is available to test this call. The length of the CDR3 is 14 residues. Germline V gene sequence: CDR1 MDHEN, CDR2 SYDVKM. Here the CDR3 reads CASRGAGREYEQYF.

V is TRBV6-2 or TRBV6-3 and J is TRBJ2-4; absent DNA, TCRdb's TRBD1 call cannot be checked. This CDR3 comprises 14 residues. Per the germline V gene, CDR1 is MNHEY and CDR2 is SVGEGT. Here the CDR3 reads CASSYSGQGNIQYF.

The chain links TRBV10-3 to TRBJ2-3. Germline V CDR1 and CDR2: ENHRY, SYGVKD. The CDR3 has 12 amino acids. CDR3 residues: CAISADRETQYF.

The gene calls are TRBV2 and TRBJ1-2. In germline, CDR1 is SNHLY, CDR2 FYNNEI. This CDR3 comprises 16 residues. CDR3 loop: CASSEAAGGRSYGYTF.

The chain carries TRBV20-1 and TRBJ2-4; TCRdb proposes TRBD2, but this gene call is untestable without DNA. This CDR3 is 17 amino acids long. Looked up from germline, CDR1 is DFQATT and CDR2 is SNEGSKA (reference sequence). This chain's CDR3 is CSASVALSGLAKNIQYF.

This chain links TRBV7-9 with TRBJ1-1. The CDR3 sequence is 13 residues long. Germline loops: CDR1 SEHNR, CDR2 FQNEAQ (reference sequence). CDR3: CASSSQTGIKAFF.

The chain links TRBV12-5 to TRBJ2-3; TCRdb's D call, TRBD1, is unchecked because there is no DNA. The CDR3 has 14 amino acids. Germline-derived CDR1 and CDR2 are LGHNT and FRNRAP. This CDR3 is CASGITGEGDTQYF.

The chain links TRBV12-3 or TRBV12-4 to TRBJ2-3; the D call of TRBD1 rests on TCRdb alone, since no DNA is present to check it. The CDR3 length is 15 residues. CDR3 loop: CASSLSQGAVDTQYF.

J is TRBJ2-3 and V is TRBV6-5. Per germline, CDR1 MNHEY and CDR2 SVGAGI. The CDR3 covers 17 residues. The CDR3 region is CASSYSELAIDPDTQYF.

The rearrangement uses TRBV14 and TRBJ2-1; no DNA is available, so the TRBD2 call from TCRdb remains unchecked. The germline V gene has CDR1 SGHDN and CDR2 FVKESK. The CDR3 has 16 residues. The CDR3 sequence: CASSQVGLAGGQGQFF.

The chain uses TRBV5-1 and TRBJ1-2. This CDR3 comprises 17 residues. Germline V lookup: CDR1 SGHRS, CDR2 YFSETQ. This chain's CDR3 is CASSLAGRASTNYGYTF. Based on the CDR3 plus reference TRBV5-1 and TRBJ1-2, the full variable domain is KAGVTQTPRYLIKTRGQQVTLSCSPISGHRSVSWYQQTPGQGLQFLFEYFSETQRNKGNFPGRFSGRQFSNSRSEMNVSTLELGDSALYLCASSLAGRASTNYGYTFGSGTRLTVV.

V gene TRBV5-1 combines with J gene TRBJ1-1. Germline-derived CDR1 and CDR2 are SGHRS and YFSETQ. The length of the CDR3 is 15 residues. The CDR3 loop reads CASSLDYQSRAEAFF.

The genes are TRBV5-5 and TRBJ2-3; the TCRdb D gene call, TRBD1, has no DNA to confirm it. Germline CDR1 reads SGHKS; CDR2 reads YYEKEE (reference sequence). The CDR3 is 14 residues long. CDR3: CASSSQWTGDTQYF.

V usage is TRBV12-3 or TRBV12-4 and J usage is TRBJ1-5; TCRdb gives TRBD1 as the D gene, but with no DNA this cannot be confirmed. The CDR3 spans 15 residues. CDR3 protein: CASSRRDRGGQPQHF.

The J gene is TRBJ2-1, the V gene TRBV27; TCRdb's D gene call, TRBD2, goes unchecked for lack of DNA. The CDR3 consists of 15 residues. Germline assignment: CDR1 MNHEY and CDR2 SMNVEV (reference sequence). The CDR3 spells CASSLSLAGVYEQFF.

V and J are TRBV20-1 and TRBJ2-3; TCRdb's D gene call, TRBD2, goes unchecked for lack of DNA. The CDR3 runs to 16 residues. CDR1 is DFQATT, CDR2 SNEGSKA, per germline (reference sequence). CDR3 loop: CSARAASAGEKDTQYF.

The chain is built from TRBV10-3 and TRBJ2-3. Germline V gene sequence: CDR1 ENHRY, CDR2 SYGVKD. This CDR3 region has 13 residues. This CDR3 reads CAISGDSLDTQYF.

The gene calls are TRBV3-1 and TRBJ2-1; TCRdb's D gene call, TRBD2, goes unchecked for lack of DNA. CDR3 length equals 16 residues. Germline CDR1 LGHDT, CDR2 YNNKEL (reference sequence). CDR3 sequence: CASTSGELGPYNEQFF.

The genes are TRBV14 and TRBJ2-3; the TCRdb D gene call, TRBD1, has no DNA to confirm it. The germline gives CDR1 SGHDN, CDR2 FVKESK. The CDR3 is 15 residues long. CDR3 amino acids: CASSQTGANTDTQYF.

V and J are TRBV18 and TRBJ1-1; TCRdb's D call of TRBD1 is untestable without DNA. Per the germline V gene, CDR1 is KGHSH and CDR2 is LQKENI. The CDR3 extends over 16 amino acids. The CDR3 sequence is CASSSRSGLWNTEAFF.

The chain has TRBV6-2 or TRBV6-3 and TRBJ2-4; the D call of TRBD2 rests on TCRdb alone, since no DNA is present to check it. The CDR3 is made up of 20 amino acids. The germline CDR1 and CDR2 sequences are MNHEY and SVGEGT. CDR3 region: CASAPFRIGTSGVAKNIQYF.

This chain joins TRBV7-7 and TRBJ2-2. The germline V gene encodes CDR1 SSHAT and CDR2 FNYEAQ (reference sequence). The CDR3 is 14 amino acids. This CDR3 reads CASSSTTNTGELFF.

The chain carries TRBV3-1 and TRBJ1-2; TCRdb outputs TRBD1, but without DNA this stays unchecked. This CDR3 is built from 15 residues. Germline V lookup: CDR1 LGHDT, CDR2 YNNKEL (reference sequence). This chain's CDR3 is CASSRRQGFLDGYTF.

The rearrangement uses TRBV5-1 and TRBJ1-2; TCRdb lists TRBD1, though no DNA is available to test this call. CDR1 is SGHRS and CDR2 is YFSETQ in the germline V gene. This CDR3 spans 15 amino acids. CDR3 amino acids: CASSGGDSPNYGYTF.

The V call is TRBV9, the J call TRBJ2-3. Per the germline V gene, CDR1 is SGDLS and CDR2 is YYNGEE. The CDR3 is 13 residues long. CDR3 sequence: CASSPTRTDTQYF.